The rows below give T cell receptor beta chains drawn from one sample of a study of regulatory T cells in long-lasting Graves disease. MiXCR, applied by TCRdb to the multiplex PCR reads, yields one record per CDR3 protein. This table has 560,000 or so distinct CDR3 sequences, 15% to 20% appearing once. These data were likewise used in another study, on T cells in Graves' hyperthyroidism and ophthalmopathy.

The sample in question was peripheral blood mononuclear cells (PBMCs), obtained at new diagnosis, from a patient treated with antithyroid drugs. The origin of the receptors is a man aged 18-30 years with Graves disease. The CDR3 runs from the conserved cysteine through the conserved F or W. The order of the fields is CDR3 protein, CDR3 DNA, V gene, J gene, clone size, D gene. A D gene is named only where the DNA matches it firmly. Rows give clone size only sometimes, using once, few, many, or a class for an expanded clone.

CDR3: CASSLEGSLSSTDTQYF; DNA: TGTGCCAGCAGCTTAGAGGGTTCTCTTTCTAGCACAGATACGCAGTATTTT; V: TRBV7-9; J: TRBJ2-3; size: many; D: -
CDR3: CSVGTVGTGELFF; DNA: TGCAGCGTCGGGACAGTCGGCACCGGGGAGCTGTTTTTT; V: TRBV29-1; J: TRBJ2-2; size: few; D: TRBD1
CDR3: CSASGTGSGEQYF; DNA: TGCAGTGCTTCCGGGACAGGGTCGGGCGAGCAGTACTTC; V: TRBV20-1; J: TRBJ2-7; size: many; D: TRBD1
CDR3: CAGKTGGTGNTIYF; DNA: TGTGCCGGAAAGACAGGGGGCACTGGAAACACCATATATTTT; V: TRBV30; J: TRBJ1-3; size: -; D: TRBD1
CDR3: CASSYKLVAAAGEETQYF; DNA: TGTGCCAGCAGTTACAAATTGGTTGCTGCAGCCGGGGAGGAGACCCAGTACTTC; V: TRBV6-5; J: TRBJ2-5; size: many; D: -
CDR3: CASSAQTGGANYGYTF; DNA: TGTGCCAGCAGCGCACAGACAGGTGGGGCTAACTATGGCTACACCTTC; V: TRBV7-6; J: TRBJ1-2; size: once; D: -
CDR3: CASSLSSGRANPGEQYF; DNA: TGTGCCAGCAGCCTCTCTAGCGGGAGGGCCAACCCCGGGGAGCAGTACTTC; V: TRBV11-2; J: TRBJ2-7; size: many; D: TRBD2
CDR3: CASSASRGTQETQYF; DNA: TGTGCCAGCAGCGCGTCTAGGGGGACCCAAGAGACCCAGTACTTC; V: TRBV9; J: TRBJ2-5; size: -; D: -
CDR3: CSARDRRAGTQNTQYF; DNA: TGCAGTGCCCGAGACAGGAGAGCGGGAACGCAAAATACGCAGTATTTT; V: TRBV20-1; J: TRBJ2-3; size: many; D: -
CDR3: CASSPRDSNPGELFF; DNA: TGTGCCAGCAGTCCAAGGGACTCTAACCCGGGGGAGCTGTTTTTT; V: TRBV12-3/TRBV12-4; J: TRBJ2-2; size: few; D: -
CDR3: CASSLYDNLSGGNEQFF; DNA: TGTGCCAGCTCACTATACGATAACCTATCAGGGGGCAATGAGCAGTTCTTC; V: TRBV18; J: TRBJ2-1; size: -; D: TRBD1
CDR3: CASSFERGETQYF; DNA: TGTGCCAGCAGTTTCGAACGAGGGGAGACCCAGTACTTC; V: TRBV12-3/TRBV12-4; J: TRBJ2-5; size: many; D: -
CDR3: CASRLPRGAHTEAFF; DNA: TGTGCCAGCAGACTTCCCCGGGGGGCCCACACTGAAGCTTTCTTT; V: TRBV28; J: TRBJ1-1; size: -; D: -
CDR3: CASSHYAGLNTEAFF; DNA: TGTGCCAGCAGCCATTATGCCGGTTTGAACACTGAAGCTTTCTTT; V: TRBV3-1; J: TRBJ1-1; size: many; D: -
CDR3: CASSGYGTSSIRAFF; DNA: TGTGCCAGCTCAGGATACGGGACGTCGTCGATTCGGGCTTTCTTT; V: TRBV18; J: TRBJ1-1; size: few; D: -
CDR3: CASSQMASYEQYF; DNA: TGCGCCAGCAGCCAAATGGCTAGCTACGAGCAGTACTTC; V: TRBV11-2; J: TRBJ2-7; size: -; D: -
CDR3: CASSDRGSIEQFF; DNA: TGCGCCAGCAGCGACAGGGGGTCCATCGAGCAGTTCTTC; V: TRBV10-1; J: TRBJ2-1; size: few; D: TRBD1
CDR3: CASSYSQGYEQYF; DNA: TGTGCCAGCAGTTACTCACAGGGCTACGAGCAGTACTTC; V: TRBV6-5; J: TRBJ2-7; size: -; D: -
CDR3: CSVDVTPTEAFF; DNA: TGCAGCGTTGATGTTACCCCGACTGAAGCTTTCTTT; V: TRBV29-1; J: TRBJ1-1; size: -; D: -
CDR3: CASSIIGQGSTEAFF; DNA: TGTGCCAGTAGTATAATAGGACAGGGGAGTACTGAAGCTTTCTTT; V: TRBV19; J: TRBJ1-1; size: -; D: TRBD1
CDR3: CASSYSSGLRGNEQFF; DNA: TGTGCCAGCAGTTACTCGTCGGGACTAAGGGGCAATGAGCAGTTCTTC; V: TRBV6-5; J: TRBJ2-1; size: many; D: TRBD2
CDR3: CASSPPGANYGYTF; DNA: TGTGCCAGCAGTCCACCTGGGGCTAACTATGGCTACACCTTC; V: TRBV27; J: TRBJ1-2; size: many; D: -
CDR3: CASRPTGTGANVLTF; DNA: TGTGCCAGCAGGCCAACAGGGACCGGGGCCAACGTCCTGACTTTC; V: TRBV6-2/TRBV6-3; J: TRBJ2-6; size: -; D: -
CDR3: CAGTLTYNQPQHF; DNA: TGTGCCGGCACTCTGACGTACAATCAGCCCCAGCATTTT; V: TRBV28; J: TRBJ1-5; size: -; D: -
CDR3: CASSVTVANYGYTF; DNA: TGTGCCAGCAGCGTCACAGTGGCTAACTATGGCTACACCTTC; V: TRBV9; J: TRBJ1-2; size: many; D: -
CDR3: CASSERWDEQFF; DNA: TGTGCCAGCAGTGAAAGGTGGGATGAGCAGTTCTTC; V: TRBV6-2/TRBV6-3; J: TRBJ2-1; size: -; D: -
CDR3: CASSLVVGRAAGELFF; DNA: TGCGCCAGCAGCTTGGTTGTTGGGAGGGCCGCCGGGGAGCTGTTTTTT; V: TRBV5-1; J: TRBJ2-2; size: once; D: TRBD2
CDR3: CASSRRDRVNTEAFF; DNA: TGTGCCAGCAGCCGTCGGGACAGGGTGAACACTGAAGCTTTCTTT; V: TRBV7-2; J: TRBJ1-1; size: many; D: TRBD1
CDR3: CASSFESRGLTDTQYF; DNA: TGTGCCAGCAGTTTTGAATCCAGGGGGCTCACAGATACGCAGTATTTT; V: TRBV28; J: TRBJ2-3; size: many; D: TRBD1
CDR3: CASSSPRVWTETQYF; DNA: TGTGCCAGCAGTTCACCCCGTGTTTGGACAGAGACCCAGTACTTC; V: TRBV28; J: TRBJ2-5; size: many; D: -
CDR3: CAWSVTLGPGELFF; DNA: TGTGCCTGGAGTGTGACCCTAGGGCCCGGGGAGCTGTTTTTT; V: TRBV30; J: TRBJ2-2; size: few; D: -
CDR3: CASSLEGLGGNEQFF; DNA: TGCGCCAGCAGCTTGGAGGGACTTGGGGGCAATGAGCAGTTCTTC; V: TRBV5-1; J: TRBJ2-1; size: few; D: -
CDR3: CASSHRQGVLGPLHF; DNA: TGTGCCAGCAGTCACCGACAGGGGGTTCTTGGACCCCTCCACTTT; V: TRBV6-1; J: TRBJ1-6; size: few; D: TRBD1
CDR3: CASSLSLTDTQYF; DNA: TGTGCCAGCAGCTTGAGCCTCACAGATACGCAGTATTTT; V: TRBV5-1; J: TRBJ2-3; size: many; D: -
CDR3: CASSEGQTSGGEETQYF; DNA: TGCGCCAGCAGTGAGGGACAGACTAGCGGGGGAGAAGAGACCCAGTACTTC; V: TRBV10-1; J: TRBJ2-5; size: few; D: TRBD2
CDR3: CASSPQGLAGITDTQYF; DNA: TGTGCCAGCAGCCCCCAGGGACTAGCGGGGATCACAGATACGCAGTATTTT; V: TRBV7-3; J: TRBJ2-3; size: -; D: TRBD2
CDR3: CASSLGPETNEKLFF; DNA: TGTGCCAGCAGCCTCGGACCAGAAACTAATGAAAAACTGTTTTTT; V: TRBV3-1; J: TRBJ1-4; size: -; D: -
CDR3: CASSQEGMGDSPLHF; DNA: TGCGCCAGCAGTCAGGAGGGGATGGGGGATTCACCCCTCCACTTT; V: TRBV5-1; J: TRBJ1-6; size: few; D: -
CDR3: CASSMGLASYEQYF; DNA: TGTGCCAGTAGTATGGGACTAGCGTCTTACGAGCAGTACTTC; V: TRBV19; J: TRBJ2-7; size: few; D: TRBD2
CDR3: CASSPLGRGNEETQYF; DNA: TGTGCCAGCAGCCCCCTTGGGCGGGGAAATGAAGAGACCCAGTACTTC; V: TRBV7-9; J: TRBJ2-5; size: -; D: -
CDR3: CAWSTTSGYEQYF; DNA: TGTGCCTGGAGCACGACTAGCGGCTACGAGCAGTACTTC; V: TRBV30; J: TRBJ2-7; size: few; D: TRBD2
CDR3: CSARVGTSGRGWDEQFF; DNA: TGCAGTGCTAGAGTCGGGACTAGCGGGAGAGGATGGGATGAGCAGTTCTTC; V: TRBV20-1; J: TRBJ2-1; size: many; D: TRBD2
CDR3: CASSLKAGELFF; DNA: TGTGCCAGCAGCTTAAAGGCCGGGGAGCTGTTTTTT; V: TRBV7-2; J: TRBJ2-2; size: -; D: -
CDR3: CASSSSGGANEKLFF; DNA: TGTGCCAGCAGCTCCTCGGGGGGAGCTAATGAAAAACTGTTTTTT; V: TRBV7-9; J: TRBJ1-4; size: many; D: -
CDR3: CASKVVGTSAYEQYF; DNA: TGCGCCAGCAAGGTAGTAGGGACTAGCGCTTACGAGCAGTACTTC; V: TRBV5-1; J: TRBJ2-7; size: -; D: TRBD2
CDR3: CASSHTNLLGTQYF; DNA: TGTGCCAGCAGCCACACAAACTTATTGGGGACCCAGTACTTC; V: TRBV3-1; J: TRBJ2-5; size: medium-sized; D: -
CDR3: CASSVGLSGAEAFF; DNA: TGTGCCAGCAGCGTAGGGCTATCAGGGGCTGAAGCTTTCTTT; V: TRBV9; J: TRBJ1-1; size: -; D: -
CDR3: CASSPGGGRDGYTF; DNA: TGTGCCAGCAGCCCCGGTGGGGGTAGGGATGGCTACACCTTC; V: TRBV9; J: TRBJ1-2; size: -; D: -
CDR3: CASSLGPGGPYNEQFF; DNA: TGTGCCAGCAGCTTAGGCCCGGGAGGGCCCTACAATGAGCAGTTCTTC; V: TRBV7-9; J: TRBJ2-1; size: many; D: TRBD2
CDR3: CATLRTSRSTDTQYF; DNA: TGTGCCACCCTTAGGACTAGCAGAAGCACAGATACGCAGTATTTT; V: TRBV7-6; J: TRBJ2-3; size: many; D: TRBD2
CDR3: CASSFITSGTANSPLHF; DNA: TGTGCCAGCAGTTTCATTACCTCCGGGACAGCGAATTCACCCCTCCACTTT; V: TRBV28; J: TRBJ1-6; size: -; D: TRBD1
CDR3: CASSEHGGGQETQYF; DNA: TGTGCCAGCAGTGAACATGGCGGGGGTCAAGAGACCCAGTACTTC; V: TRBV6-1; J: TRBJ2-5; size: many; D: TRBD2
CDR3: CASSQESVALGYTF; DNA: TGCGCCAGCAGCCAAGAATCTGTCGCCCTTGGCTACACCTTC; V: TRBV4-1; J: TRBJ1-2; size: -; D: -
CDR3: CASSGQGASDTQYF; DNA: TGTGCCAGCAGCGGACAGGGGGCATCAGATACGCAGTATTTT; V: TRBV13; J: TRBJ2-3; size: many; D: TRBD1
CDR3: CSARALRLGVGAQYF; DNA: TGCAGTGCTAGAGCTCTCCGACTAGGGGTCGGGGCCCAGTACTTC; V: TRBV20-1; J: TRBJ2-5; size: -; D: -
CDR3: CASSQSQYGYTF; DNA: TGTGCCAGCAGCCAATCTCAATATGGCTACACCTTC; V: TRBV3-1; J: TRBJ1-2; size: many; D: -
CDR3: CASTIRTSGSGTGELFF; DNA: TGTGCCAGCACCATACGGACTAGCGGGAGTGGCACCGGGGAGCTGTTTTTT; V: TRBV6-2/TRBV6-3; J: TRBJ2-2; size: many; D: TRBD2
CDR3: CASGSGQGGWRVGIPGELFF; DNA: TGTGCTAGTGGTTCCGGACAGGGTGGCTGGCGTGTGGGTATACCCGGGGAGCTGTTTTTT; V: TRBV12-5; J: TRBJ2-2; size: few; D: TRBD1